Listed below are T cell receptor beta chains from one sample, sequenced in a study of T cell responses to AZD1222 COVID-19 vaccine. Clones were sequenced by immunoSEQ multiplex PCR, and TCRdb holds only the in-frame ones, with some missing. The table shows 200,000 to 300,000 clones, with approximately 95% occurring only once. The material was peripheral blood, obtained on day 0 of AZD1222 vaccination. The receptor source for this set is an adult in good health. Each CDR3 is given with its conserved first and last residue. Fields, in order: clone size, J gene, D gene, V gene, CDR3 protein, CDR3 DNA. D genes are given only for firm matches. Size is stated for part of the rows, as once, few or many counts, or as a class when the clone is expanded.

size: NA
J: TRBJ1-2
D: NA
V: TRBV20-1
CDR3: CSASSLYYGYTF
DNA: TGCAGTGCTAGTAGCCTTTACTATGGCTACACCTTC

size: NA
J: TRBJ1-1
D: NA
V: TRBV6-4
CDR3: CASSDYRGGEAFF
DNA: TGTGCCAGCAGTGACTACCGGGGTGGTGAAGCTTTCTTT

size: NA
J: TRBJ1-6
D: NA
V: TRBV3-1/TRBV3-2
CDR3: CASSQDGGRGGSPLHF
DNA: TGTGCCAGCAGCCAAGATGGGGGCAGGGGTGGCTCACCCCTCCACTTT

size: NA
J: TRBJ2-7
D: NA
V: TRBV5-4
CDR3: CASSSASGSRYEQYF
DNA: TGTGCCAGCAGCTCTGCTTCAGGATCCCGATACGAGCAGTACTTC

size: NA
J: TRBJ1-5
D: NA
V: TRBV20-1
CDR3: CSASGEVWQPQHF
DNA: TGCAGTGCTAGTGGTGAGGTCTGGCAGCCCCAGCATTTT

size: NA
J: TRBJ1-2
D: TRBD1
V: TRBV19
CDR3: CASSRTGPYGYTF
DNA: TGTGCCAGTAGTCGGACAGGCCCCTATGGCTACACCTTC

size: NA
J: TRBJ1-1
D: TRBD1
V: TRBV30
CDR3: CAWTSFWDRGSNTEAFF
DNA: TGTGCCTGGACATCTTTTTGGGACAGGGGCTCGAACACTGAAGCTTTCTTT

size: once
J: TRBJ2-7
D: NA
V: TRBV6-5
CDR3: CASSPRGLGQYF
DNA: TGTGCCAGCAGTCCCCGGGGATTGGGGCAGTACTTC

size: NA
J: TRBJ1-3
D: NA
V: TRBV28
CDR3: CASSRDNYSGNTIYF
DNA: TGTGCCAGCAGCCGGGACAATTACTCTGGAAACACCATATATTTT

size: once
J: TRBJ2-3
D: NA
V: TRBV7-2
CDR3: CASSSGLALTDTQYF
DNA: TGTGCCAGCAGCTCCGGACTCGCCCTCACAGATACGCAGTATTTT

size: NA
J: TRBJ1-1
D: NA
V: TRBV11-2
CDR3: CASSPGNALATEAFF
DNA: TGTGCCAGCAGCCCCGGTAATGCTTTGGCCACTGAAGCTTTCTTT

size: NA
J: TRBJ2-3
D: NA
V: TRBV12-3/TRBV12-4
CDR3: CASSLQDTQYF
DNA: TGTGCCAGCAGTTTACAAGATACGCAGTATTTT

size: NA
J: TRBJ1-2
D: NA
V: TRBV28
CDR3: CASSLGARGYGYTF
DNA: TGTGCCAGCAGTTTAGGGGCGCGTGGCTATGGCTACACCTTC

size: NA
J: TRBJ2-2
D: NA
V: TRBV6-1
CDR3: CASGKANTGELFF
DNA: TGTGCCAGCGGAAAAGCGAACACCGGGGAGCTGTTTTTT

size: NA
J: TRBJ2-3
D: NA
V: TRBV28
CDR3: CASSGTADTQYF
DNA: TGTGCCAGCAGTGGGACTGCAGATACGCAGTATTTT

size: NA
J: TRBJ2-2
D: TRBD2
V: TRBV16
CDR3: CASSHTSGGPTGELFF
DNA: TGTGCCAGCAGCCATACTAGCGGGGGCCCGACCGGGGAGCTGTTTTTT

size: NA
J: TRBJ2-7
D: NA
V: TRBV27
CDR3: CASSLEGTALGYEQYF
DNA: TGTGCCAGCAGTTTAGAGGGGACCGCACTAGGTTACGAGCAGTACTTC

size: once
J: TRBJ1-1
D: NA
V: TRBV9
CDR3: CASSPDTGTEAFF
DNA: TGTGCCAGCAGCCCGGACACTGGCACTGAAGCTTTCTTT

size: NA
J: TRBJ1-1
D: NA
V: TRBV5-1
CDR3: CASSFSGSNTEAFF
DNA: TGCGCCAGCAGCTTTAGCGGGTCGAACACTGAAGCTTTCTTT

size: NA
J: TRBJ1-6
D: NA
V: TRBV28
CDR3: CASRLPHRVTRNSPLHF
DNA: TGTGCCAGCAGACTCCCCCACAGGGTTACGCGGAATTCACCCCTCCACTTT

size: NA
J: TRBJ2-7
D: NA
V: TRBV27
CDR3: CASSLQVSRPQYF
DNA: TGTGCCAGCAGTTTACAAGTCTCCCGTCCCCAGTACTTC

size: once
J: TRBJ1-4
D: NA
V: TRBV7-8
CDR3: CASSPFEASTNEKLFF
DNA: TGTGCCAGCAGCCCCTTTGAGGCCTCAACTAATGAAAAACTGTTTTTT

size: NA
J: TRBJ1-1
D: NA
V: TRBV18
CDR3: CASSSGDTYEAFF
DNA: TGTGCCAGCTCAAGCGGGGACACTTATGAAGCTTTCTTT

size: NA
J: TRBJ2-3
D: TRBD1
V: TRBV3-1/TRBV3-2
CDR3: CASSHRRTGQDTQYF
DNA: TGTGCCAGCAGCCACCGAAGGACAGGGCAAGATACGCAGTATTTT

size: once
J: TRBJ2-1
D: TRBD2
V: TRBV2
CDR3: CASRAGGRNEQFF
DNA: TGTGCCAGCAGGGCGGGGGGGAGAAATGAGCAGTTCTTC

size: NA
J: TRBJ1-5
D: TRBD1
V: TRBV6-5
CDR3: CASSSGTGVGQPQHF
DNA: TGTGCCAGCAGTTCAGGGACAGGGGTAGGTCAGCCCCAGCATTTT

size: NA
J: TRBJ1-1
D: NA
V: TRBV6-5
CDR3: CASSSGTYRAEAFF
DNA: TGTGCCAGCAGTTCCGGGACCTATAGGGCTGAAGCTTTCTTT

size: NA
J: TRBJ1-5
D: NA
V: TRBV18
CDR3: CASSLANGQPQHF
DNA: TGTGCCAGCTCCCTGGCAAATGGTCAGCCCCAGCATTTT

size: NA
J: TRBJ1-1
D: NA
V: TRBV29-1
CDR3: CSVVVPNLGNTEAFF
DNA: TGCAGCGTTGTCGTGCCCAACCTAGGGAACACTGAAGCTTTCTTT

size: NA
J: TRBJ1-5
D: NA
V: TRBV24-1
CDR3: CATSRGFGQPQHF
DNA: TGTGCCACCTCGAGGGGGTTCGGTCAGCCCCAGCATTTT